This T cell receptor beta chain emerged from a study of OX40 agonist ivuxolimab in advanced cancers. Study-level background: Ivuxolimab, which targeted the costimulatory receptor OX40 (CD134), was an agonistic, fully human IgG2 monoclonal antibody. Intravenous ivuxolimab was administered to patients every 2 weeks at six dose levels: 0.01, 0.1, 0.3, 1.5, 3 and 10 mg/kg. Of the roughly 54 patients in dose escalation, some 20 had hepatocellular carcinoma, around 15 had melanoma, 9 had renal cell carcinoma and 9 had head and neck cancer. The dose-escalation cohort was roughly 80% male with a mean age of around 64 years, ranging from roughly 23 to 79. Patients were allowed to have had prior anti-PD-1, anti-PD-L1 or anti-CTLA-4 therapy, and more than 35% of the dose-escalation patients had been treated with checkpoint inhibitors. Partial responses occurred in three dose-escalation patients: two with cutaneous melanoma and one with hepatocellular carcinoma. Peripheral TCRbeta sequencing aimed to test whether ivuxolimab altered TCR sequence diversity and caused clonal T-cell expansion. The paper describes the monotherapy dose-escalation part (N ≈ 50 patients) of the phase I trial of ivuxolimab. The research as a whole found: At doses from 0.1 to 3.0 mg/kg, clonal expansion was seen in both CD4+ and CD8+ blood T cells between baseline and week 6. In the 0.1-3.0 mg/kg groups, partial responders had among the lowest normalized peripheral clonal expansion, particularly in CD8+ T cells. After ivuxolimab, more expanded clones were found on average in CD8+ T cells than in CD4+ T cells. The antigen specificity of the peripheral T cells that underwent clonal expansion was not determined. Low levels of normalized T-cell clonal expansion were also seen in some patients who did not respond.

For CDR1 and CDR2, the germline V gene lists SGDLS and YYNGEE. Relative to germline, V is missing 3 bases and J is missing 4 bases, with 4 bases of the junction outside any gene match. Reading from cysteine to phenylalanine, the CDR3 counts 14 amino acids. This entry keeps only the CDR3 DNA: 42 bases, framed from base 1. Patients with a history of autoimmune disease or receiving systemic immunosuppression were excluded from the trial. Peripheral blood for TCR sequencing was drawn from every dose cohort at baseline, at cycle 4 day 1 and at cycle 7 day 1. Samples came from an open-label, multicenter, first-in-human phase I dose-escalation trial of ivuxolimab. Adults with locally advanced or metastatic head and neck squamous cell, hepatocellular, melanoma or renal cell carcinoma were enrolled in the trial. Before TCR sequencing, CD4+ T cells and CD8+ T cells were sorted from peripheral blood as separate populations.

As regards this clone: The specificity of this receptor is unknown. The sample holds no much larger clone one base away, and base qualities are not on file.

Genomic DNA was extracted from sorted cells for sequencing of the TCRbeta CDR3 region. The immunoSEQ Assay was used to sequence the TCRbeta CDR3 regions. This is the immuneACCESS table as TCRdb keeps it, with only in-frame sequences that have V and J called. A part of the clones is gone; compared with another copy, unresolved V genes explain less than half, and the rest is unexplained. For this sample the table gives approximately 5,000 clones, of which approximately 64% were detected only once. The biggest ten clones account for around 48% of the sample. Recombination linked TRBV9 to TRBJ2-1, with 7 bases aligning to TRBD1. The sample was CD4+ or CD8+ T cells sorted from blood, taken in a trial of the OX40 agonist ivuxolimab. The sequence came from an adult with an advanced solid tumor such as melanoma, head and neck, liver or kidney cancer. The nucleotide sequence reads TGTGCCAGCAGCGGAGACAGGGCATACAATGAGCAGTTCTTC. It is translated as CASSGDRAYNEQFF.